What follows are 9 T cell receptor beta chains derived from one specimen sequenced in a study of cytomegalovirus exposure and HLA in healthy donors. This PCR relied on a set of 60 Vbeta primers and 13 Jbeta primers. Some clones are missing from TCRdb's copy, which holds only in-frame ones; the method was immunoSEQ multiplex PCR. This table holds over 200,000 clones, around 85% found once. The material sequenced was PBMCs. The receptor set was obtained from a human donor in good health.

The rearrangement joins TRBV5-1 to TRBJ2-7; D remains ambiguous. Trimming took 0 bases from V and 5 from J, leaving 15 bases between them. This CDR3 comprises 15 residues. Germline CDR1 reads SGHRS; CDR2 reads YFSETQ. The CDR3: CASSLAVLKADEQYF. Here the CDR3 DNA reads TGCGCCAGCAGCTTGGCAGTCTTGAAGGCGGACGAGCAGTACTTC. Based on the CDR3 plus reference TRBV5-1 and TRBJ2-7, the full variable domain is KAGVTQTPRYLIKTRGQQVTLSCSPISGHRSVSWYQQTPGQGLQFLFEYFSETQRNKGNFPGRFSGRQFSNSRSEMNVSTLELGDSALYLCASSLAVLKADEQYFGPGTRLTVT.

The CDR3 here is CASSLAGTSGRAHEQFF. Written as DNA, the CDR3 is TGTGCCAGCAGCTTGGCCGGGACTAGCGGGAGGGCCCATGAGCAGTTCTTC. This rearrangement joins TRBV5-5 to TRBJ2-1; 16 positions match TRBD2. The CDR3 has 17 residues. Germline CDR1 and CDR2: SGHKS and YYEKEE (reference sequence). V trimming: 0 bases; J trimming: 8 bases; junction bases outside the gene matches: 5.

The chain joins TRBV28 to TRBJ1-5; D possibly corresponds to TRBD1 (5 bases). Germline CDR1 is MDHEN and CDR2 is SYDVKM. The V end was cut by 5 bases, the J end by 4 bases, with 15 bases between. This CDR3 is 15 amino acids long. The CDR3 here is CASSPLLRTNQPQHF. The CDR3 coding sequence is TGTGCCAGCAGTCCTCTTCTGAGGACAAATCAGCCCCAGCATTTT. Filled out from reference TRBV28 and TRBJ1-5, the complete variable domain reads DVKVTQSSRYLVKRTGEKVFLECVQDMDHENMFWYRQDPGLGLRLIYFSYDVKMKEKGDIPEGYSVSREKKERFSLILESASTNQTSMYLCASSPLLRTNQPQHFGDGTRLSIL.

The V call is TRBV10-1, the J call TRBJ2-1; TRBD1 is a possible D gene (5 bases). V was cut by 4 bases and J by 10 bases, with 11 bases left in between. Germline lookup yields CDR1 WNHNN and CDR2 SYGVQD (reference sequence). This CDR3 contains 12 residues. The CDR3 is CASSAQGREQFF. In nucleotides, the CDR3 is TGCGCCAGCAGTGCCCAGGGTCGAGAGCAGTTCTTC.

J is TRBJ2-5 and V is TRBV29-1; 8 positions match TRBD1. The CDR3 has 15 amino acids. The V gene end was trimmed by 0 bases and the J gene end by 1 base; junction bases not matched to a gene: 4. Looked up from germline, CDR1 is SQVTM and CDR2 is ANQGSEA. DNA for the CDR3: TGCAGCGTTGAAGATCCGGACAGGGCCCAAGAGACCCAGTACTTC. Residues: CSVEDPDRAQETQYF.

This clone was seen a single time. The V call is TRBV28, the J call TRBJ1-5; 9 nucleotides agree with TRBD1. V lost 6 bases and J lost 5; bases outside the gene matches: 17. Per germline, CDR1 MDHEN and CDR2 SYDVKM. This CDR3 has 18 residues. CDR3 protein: CASSQPARGTGFDQPQHF. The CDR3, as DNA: TGTGCCAGCAGCCAACCCGCTCGCGGGACAGGGTTCGATCAGCCCCAGCATTTT. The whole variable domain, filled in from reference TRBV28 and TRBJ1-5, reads DVKVTQSSRYLVKRTGEKVFLECVQDMDHENMFWYRQDPGLGLRLIYFSYDVKMKEKGDIPEGYSVSREKKERFSLILESASTNQTSMYLCASSQPARGTGFDQPQHFGDGTRLSIL.

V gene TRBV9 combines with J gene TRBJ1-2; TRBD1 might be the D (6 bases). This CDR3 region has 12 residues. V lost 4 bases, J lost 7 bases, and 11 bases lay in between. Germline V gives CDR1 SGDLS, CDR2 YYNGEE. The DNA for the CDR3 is TGTGCCAGCAGCCGACAGGATGCTGGCTACACCTTC. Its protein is CASSRQDAGYTF.

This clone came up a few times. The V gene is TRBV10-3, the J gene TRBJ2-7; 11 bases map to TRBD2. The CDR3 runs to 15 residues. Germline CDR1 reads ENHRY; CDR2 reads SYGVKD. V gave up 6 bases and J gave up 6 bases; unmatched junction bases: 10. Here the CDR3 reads CAIRDSGRAEREQYF. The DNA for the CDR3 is TGTGCCATCAGGGATAGCGGGAGGGCTGAGCGCGAGCAGTACTTC.

The CDR3 DNA sequence: TGTGCCAGTAGTAAGGGACTATTTGAGCAGTTCTTC. Translation: CASSKGLFEQFF. V and J are TRBV19 and TRBJ2-1; 7 bases are a match to TRBD2. V lost 4 bases and J lost 9; bases outside the gene matches: 3. CDR3 length: 12 residues. CDR1 is LNHDA, CDR2 SQIVND, per germline (reference sequence). Complete variable domain (other parts from reference TRBV19 and TRBJ2-1): DGGITQSPKYLFRKEGQNVTLSCEQNLNHDAMYWYRQDPGQGLRLIYYSQIVNDFQKGDIAEGYSVSREKKESFPLTVTSAQKNPTAFYLCASSKGLFEQFFGPGTRLTVL.